The present TCR beta chain was sequenced within a study of brain T cells in children with intractable seizures. V was trimmed by 1 base and J by 0 bases, leaving 16 bases between them. The CDR3 sequence is 17 residues long. Germline V gene lookup returns CDR1 SGHDT and CDR2 YYEEEE. As concerns this clone: Its antigen is currently unknown.

The sequenced cases were selected for having the highest brain T cell transcript signatures. Before surgery, patients took at least one anti-epileptic drug. Study observations and caveats: Clones missing pre-surgery may reflect undersampling of that blood sample. Only CDR3 sequence similarity suggested viral specificity, without known HCMV serostatus.

The protocol was immunoSEQ multiplex PCR, while the TCRdb copy is restricted to in-frame clones and leaves out a portion. The sample contains 75,000 to 80,000 clones, about 93% of which appear only once. Sequenced material: peripheral blood, taken at surgery. The TCR was taken from a boy younger than two with tuberous sclerosis and intractable seizures. The chain is built from TRBV5-6 and TRBJ1-1, with D hard to call. CDR3 coding DNA: TGTGCCAGCAGCTTGACCGGATACCACTCTATGAACACTGAAGCTTTCTTT. This codes for CASSLTGYHSMNTEAFF.